This T cell receptor beta chain appears in the sequencing data of a study of vaccination and CD4 T cells after COVID-19. Looking at the study overall: The peptides that stimulated the cells were overlapping spike peptides from SARS-CoV-2, HCoV-NL63, HCoV-OC43 and HCoV-229E.

Trimming stripped 4 bases from V and 0 bases from J, with 10 bases between. The length of the CDR3 is 14 residues. The germline V gene has CDR1 LNHDA and CDR2 SQIVND (reference sequence). About this clonotype: The antigen remains undetermined.

The sample's treatment: roughly 10-day PBMC culture with coronavirus spike peptide pools or control peptides (ViraFEST assay). According to the study, CD4+ T cells from the unexposed donor were gathered ahead of the COVID-19 pandemic (2011-2018). In the ViraFEST assay, peptide-pool expansion preceded TCR sequencing of expanded clonotypes. Half the medium was replaced with fresh IL-2 medium on days 3 and 7. The study sequenced cultured CD4+ T cell DNA using the Oncomine TCR Beta short-read assay. Extraction of genomic DNA was performed on cultured CD4+ T cells. TCRdb fed the PCR reads into MiXCR, producing one record per CDR3 protein. Of roughly 9,200 distinct CDR3 sequences in the sample, less than 35% are singletons; the top ten hold 11%.

This clonotype was obtained from a human donor in good health. This chain connects TRBV19 to TRBJ2-7; D ambiguous. Sequencing was carried out using CD4+ T cells from blood, cultured in vitro. CDR3 region: CASSTPALSYEQYF. The CDR3 nucleotides are TGTGCCAGTAGTACACCAGCCCTCTCCTACGAGCAGTACTTC.